These T cell receptor beta chains were read from a single sample in a study of technical replicates of blood from a few donors. TCRdb keeps only in-frame clones here, not all; method: immunoSEQ multiplex PCR. The profile shows around 80,000 clones, 95% to 98% of them singletons. The sample was T cells isolated from PBMCs. These receptors came from a human donor in good health. The CDR3 runs from the conserved cysteine through the conserved F or W. Each record gives: D gene, clone size, J gene, V gene, CDR3 DNA, CDR3 protein. The D gene is left open where the match is weak. Not every row has a clone size; where given, it reads once, few, many or a size class.

D gene: -
clone size: -
J gene: TRBJ2-7
V gene: TRBV29-1
CDR3 DNA: TGCAGCGTTGAAATGTGGTTGCGGGAACAAGGGGCGACTTACGAGCAGTACTTC
CDR3 protein: CSVEMWLREQGATYEQYF

D gene: TRBD2
clone size: -
J gene: TRBJ2-3
V gene: TRBV5-4
CDR3 DNA: TGTGCCAGCAGGCGAGGATCTGGGACTAGTGGAACAGATACGCAGTATTTT
CDR3 protein: CASRRGSGTSGTDTQYF

D gene: -
clone size: -
J gene: TRBJ2-3
V gene: TRBV11-3
CDR3 DNA: TGTGCCAGCAGCCGGCGTTCGACAGAAACCACAGATACGCAGTATTTT
CDR3 protein: CASSRRSTETTDTQYF

D gene: -
clone size: -
J gene: TRBJ2-5
V gene: TRBV28
CDR3 DNA: TGTGCCAGCAGTTTACCGATGCTTGTCGGGCAAGAGACCCAGTACTTC
CDR3 protein: CASSLPMLVGQETQYF

D gene: TRBD2
clone size: -
J gene: TRBJ2-1
V gene: TRBV5-1
CDR3 DNA: TGCGCCAGCACCTTTGCGCTAGCGGGAGCCTACAATGAGCAGTTCTTC
CDR3 protein: CASTFALAGAYNEQFF

D gene: -
clone size: -
J gene: TRBJ2-5
V gene: TRBV28
CDR3 DNA: TGTGCCAGCAACAAGGGGGGGGAGACCCAGTACTTC
CDR3 protein: CASNKGGETQYF

D gene: -
clone size: -
J gene: TRBJ2-1
V gene: TRBV11-2
CDR3 DNA: TGTGCCAGCAGAAAACTCGGACTATCGGACGAGCAGTTCTTC
CDR3 protein: CASRKLGLSDEQFF

D gene: TRBD1
clone size: -
J gene: TRBJ2-7
V gene: TRBV11-2
CDR3 DNA: TGTGCCAGCAGCTTAGGACAGGGGAGATACGAGCAGTACTTC
CDR3 protein: CASSLGQGRYEQYF

D gene: TRBD1
clone size: -
J gene: TRBJ2-1
V gene: TRBV28
CDR3 DNA: TGTGCCAGCAGTTTCCCGGGACAGGGGGCTCTTGAGCAGTTCTTC
CDR3 protein: CASSFPGQGALEQFF

D gene: -
clone size: -
J gene: TRBJ1-1
V gene: TRBV19
CDR3 DNA: TGTGCCAGTTTGCCGGGGGGGAACACTGAAGCTTTCTTT
CDR3 protein: CASLPGGNTEAFF

D gene: -
clone size: -
J gene: TRBJ2-7
V gene: TRBV27
CDR3 DNA: TGTGCCAGCAGTTTTGTGGGACTCAACTACGAGCAGTACTTC
CDR3 protein: CASSFVGLNYEQYF

D gene: -
clone size: -
J gene: TRBJ1-1
V gene: TRBV9
CDR3 DNA: TGTGCCAGCAGCGTAGAACTAAAGACTGAAGCTTTCTTT
CDR3 protein: CASSVELKTEAFF

D gene: -
clone size: -
J gene: TRBJ2-2
V gene: TRBV11-3
CDR3 DNA: TGTGCCGGGGAGGCTCCGTCAGGGGAGCTGTTTTTT
CDR3 protein: CAGEAPSGELFF

D gene: -
clone size: -
J gene: TRBJ1-1
V gene: TRBV7-9
CDR3 DNA: TGTGCCAGCAGCCCCCCAGACAGGAACACTGAAGCTTTCTTT
CDR3 protein: CASSPPDRNTEAFF

D gene: -
clone size: -
J gene: TRBJ2-7
V gene: TRBV5-1
CDR3 DNA: TGCGCCAGCAGTCCGGGACAAACATCCTACGAGCAGTACTTC
CDR3 protein: CASSPGQTSYEQYF

D gene: TRBD1
clone size: -
J gene: TRBJ2-3
V gene: TRBV30
CDR3 DNA: TGTGCCTGGACTAAAGGGACAGTTGCCACAGATACGCAGTATTTT
CDR3 protein: CAWTKGTVATDTQYF

D gene: TRBD2
clone size: -
J gene: TRBJ2-2
V gene: TRBV7-3
CDR3 DNA: TGTGCCAGCAGTCCCGGGACTAGTGGGACCGGGGAGCTGTTTTTT
CDR3 protein: CASSPGTSGTGELFF

D gene: -
clone size: -
J gene: TRBJ2-3
V gene: TRBV5-1
CDR3 DNA: TGCGCCAGCAGCTTGACAGCCCCGAGAGATACGCAGTATTTT
CDR3 protein: CASSLTAPRDTQYF

D gene: -
clone size: -
J gene: TRBJ2-1
V gene: TRBV9
CDR3 DNA: TGTGCCAGCAGCGTAGGCAGCGCCTCCTACAATGAGCAGTTCTTC
CDR3 protein: CASSVGSASYNEQFF

D gene: TRBD1
clone size: -
J gene: TRBJ1-5
V gene: TRBV19
CDR3 DNA: TGTGCCAGTAGGGACAGGATGGGTCAGCCCCAGCATTTT
CDR3 protein: CASRDRMGQPQHF

D gene: -
clone size: -
J gene: TRBJ1-2
V gene: TRBV6-5
CDR3 DNA: TGTGCCAGCAGTTATTGGCGGAACTATGGCTACACCTTC
CDR3 protein: CASSYWRNYGYTF

D gene: -
clone size: -
J gene: TRBJ1-2
V gene: TRBV28
CDR3 DNA: TGTGCCAGCAGAATCTCAGGGGTTGAATATGGCTACACCTTC
CDR3 protein: CASRISGVEYGYTF

D gene: -
clone size: -
J gene: TRBJ1-1
V gene: TRBV11-3
CDR3 DNA: TGTGCCAGCAGCTTAAAAGGGGAGGCTGAAGCTTTCTTT
CDR3 protein: CASSLKGEAEAFF

D gene: TRBD1
clone size: once
J gene: TRBJ2-5
V gene: TRBV7-3
CDR3 DNA: TGTGCCAGCAGCCCCCCAGGTGGGACAGTAGAGACCCAGTACTTC
CDR3 protein: CASSPPGGTVETQYF

D gene: -
clone size: -
J gene: TRBJ1-2
V gene: TRBV5-1
CDR3 DNA: TGCGCCAGCAGTCCTGAACAGCTCTATGGCTACACCTTC
CDR3 protein: CASSPEQLYGYTF

D gene: TRBD2
clone size: once
J gene: TRBJ2-3
V gene: TRBV27
CDR3 DNA: TGTGCCAGCAGTTTATGGGTAGCGGGAGGGTCCACAGATACGCAGTATTTT
CDR3 protein: CASSLWVAGGSTDTQYF

D gene: TRBD1
clone size: -
J gene: TRBJ1-5
V gene: TRBV6-5
CDR3 DNA: TGTGCCAGCAGCCAGGACAGGTCGGCCCAGCATTTT
CDR3 protein: CASSQDRSAQHF

D gene: TRBD1
clone size: -
J gene: TRBJ1-2
V gene: TRBV28
CDR3 DNA: TGTGCCAGCAGCCCGATCACGGGGACAGCTAACTATGGCTACACCTTC
CDR3 protein: CASSPITGTANYGYTF

D gene: TRBD2
clone size: -
J gene: TRBJ2-7
V gene: TRBV7-8
CDR3 DNA: TGTGCCAGCAGCCAACGGGAAAGGGGACTAGCGGGAGATAGTATCAACGAGCAGTACTTC
CDR3 protein: CASSQRERGLAGDSINEQYF

D gene: TRBD1
clone size: -
J gene: TRBJ1-1
V gene: TRBV9
CDR3 DNA: TGTGCCAGCAGCGTAGTAACAGGGACAGGGTGGGAGACTGAAGCTTTCTTT
CDR3 protein: CASSVVTGTGWETEAFF

D gene: -
clone size: -
J gene: TRBJ1-1
V gene: TRBV7-8
CDR3 DNA: TGTGCCAGCAGCTTAGGACGTAGCTCTGAAGCTTTCTTT
CDR3 protein: CASSLGRSSEAFF

D gene: TRBD2
clone size: -
J gene: TRBJ2-3
V gene: TRBV10-2
CDR3 DNA: TGCGCCAGCAAAGCGGGAGCTGCAGATACGCAGTATTTT
CDR3 protein: CASKAGAADTQYF

D gene: TRBD2
clone size: once
J gene: TRBJ2-7
V gene: TRBV18
CDR3 DNA: TGTGCCAGCTCGCCCAGCGGGAGCGAGCAGTACTTC
CDR3 protein: CASSPSGSEQYF

D gene: TRBD2
clone size: once
J gene: TRBJ2-7
V gene: TRBV28
CDR3 DNA: TGTGCCAGCAGTTTACTGAGTAGCGGGAGCTCCTACGAGCAGTACTTC
CDR3 protein: CASSLLSSGSSYEQYF

D gene: TRBD2
clone size: -
J gene: TRBJ2-1
V gene: TRBV27
CDR3 DNA: TGTGCCAGCGGCATCGGGACTAGCGGGATAAACAATGAGCAGTTCTTC
CDR3 protein: CASGIGTSGINNEQFF